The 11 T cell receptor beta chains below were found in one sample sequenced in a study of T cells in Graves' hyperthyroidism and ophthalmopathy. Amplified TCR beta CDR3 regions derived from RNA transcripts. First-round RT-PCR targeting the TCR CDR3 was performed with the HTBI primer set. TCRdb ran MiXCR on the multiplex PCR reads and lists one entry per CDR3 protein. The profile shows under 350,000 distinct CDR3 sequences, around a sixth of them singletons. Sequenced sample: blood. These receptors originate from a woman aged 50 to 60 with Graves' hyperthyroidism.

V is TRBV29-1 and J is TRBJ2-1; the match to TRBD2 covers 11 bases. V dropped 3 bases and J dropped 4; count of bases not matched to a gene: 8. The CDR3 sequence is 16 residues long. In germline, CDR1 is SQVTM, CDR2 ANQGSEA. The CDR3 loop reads CSVEGLAATDYNEQFF. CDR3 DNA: TGCAGCGTTGAGGGACTAGCGGCGACCGATTACAATGAGCAGTTCTTC.

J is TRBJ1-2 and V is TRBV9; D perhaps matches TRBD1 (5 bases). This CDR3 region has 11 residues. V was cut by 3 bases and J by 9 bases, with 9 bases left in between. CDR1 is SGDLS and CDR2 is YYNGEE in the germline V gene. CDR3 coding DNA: TGTGCCAGCAGCGCCCCAGGGAGCTACACCTTC. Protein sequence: CASSAPGSYTF.

The CDR3: CASSGRGFIDGYTF. The DNA for the CDR3 is TGTGCCAGCAGCGGCCGGGGTTTTATTGATGGCTACACCTTC. The chain is built from TRBV9 and TRBJ1-2; D gene unclear. The V and J ends lost 3 bases and 6 bases respectively, with 15 bases between them. Germline V gene sequence: CDR1 SGDLS, CDR2 YYNGEE. The CDR3 is 14 amino acids.

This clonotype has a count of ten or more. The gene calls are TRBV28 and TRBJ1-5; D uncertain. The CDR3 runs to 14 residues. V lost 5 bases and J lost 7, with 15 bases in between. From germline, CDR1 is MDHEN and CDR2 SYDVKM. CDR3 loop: CASSPRRGNQPQHF. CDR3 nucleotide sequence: TGTGCCAGCAGTCCACGACGTGGGAACCAGCCCCAGCATTTT.

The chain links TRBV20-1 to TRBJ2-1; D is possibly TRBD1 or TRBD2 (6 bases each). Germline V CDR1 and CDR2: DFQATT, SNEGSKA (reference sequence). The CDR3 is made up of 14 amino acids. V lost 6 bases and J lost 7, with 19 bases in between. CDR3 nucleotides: TGCAGTGCGCTCTCCCCGGGGGCGGGTAATGAGCAGTTCTTC. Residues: CSALSPGAGNEQFF.

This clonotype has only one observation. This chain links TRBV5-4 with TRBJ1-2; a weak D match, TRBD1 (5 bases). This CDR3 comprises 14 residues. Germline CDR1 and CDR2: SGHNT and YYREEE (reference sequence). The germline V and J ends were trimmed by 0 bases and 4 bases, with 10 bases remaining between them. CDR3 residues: CASSLVSGTYGYTF. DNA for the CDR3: TGTGCCAGCAGCTTGGTTTCCGGGACCTATGGCTACACCTTC.

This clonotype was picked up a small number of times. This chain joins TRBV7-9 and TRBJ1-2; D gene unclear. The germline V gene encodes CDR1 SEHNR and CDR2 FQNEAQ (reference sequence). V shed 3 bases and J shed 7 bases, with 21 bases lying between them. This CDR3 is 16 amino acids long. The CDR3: CASSFEGATFYFGYTF. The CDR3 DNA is TGTGCCAGCAGCTTTGAGGGCGCTACCTTCTATTTTGGCTACACCTTC.

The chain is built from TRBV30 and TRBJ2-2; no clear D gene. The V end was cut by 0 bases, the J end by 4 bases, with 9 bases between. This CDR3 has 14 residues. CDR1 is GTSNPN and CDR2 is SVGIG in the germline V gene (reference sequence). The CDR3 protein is CAWSVLVSTGELFF. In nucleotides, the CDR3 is TGTGCCTGGAGTGTGTTGGTTTCCACCGGGGAGCTGTTTTTT.

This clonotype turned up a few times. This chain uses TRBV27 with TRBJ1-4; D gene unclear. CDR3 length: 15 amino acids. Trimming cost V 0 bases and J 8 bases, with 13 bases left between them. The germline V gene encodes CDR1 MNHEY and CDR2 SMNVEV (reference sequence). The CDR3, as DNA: TGTGCCAGCAGTTTATCGGGTGGGGAAGGGGAAAAACTGTTTTTT. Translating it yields CASSLSGGEGEKLFF.

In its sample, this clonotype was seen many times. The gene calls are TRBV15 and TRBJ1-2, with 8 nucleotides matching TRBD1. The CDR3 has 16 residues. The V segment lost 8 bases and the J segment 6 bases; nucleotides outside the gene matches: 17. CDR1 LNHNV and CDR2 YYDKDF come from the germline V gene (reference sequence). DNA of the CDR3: TGTGCCACCTCGACAAGGACAGGGTGGATTTTCGATGGCTACACCTTC. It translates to CATSTRTGWIFDGYTF.

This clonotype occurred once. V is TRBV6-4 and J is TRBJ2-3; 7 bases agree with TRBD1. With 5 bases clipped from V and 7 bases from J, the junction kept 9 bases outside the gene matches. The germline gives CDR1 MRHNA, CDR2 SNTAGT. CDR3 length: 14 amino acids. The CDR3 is CASSRDSRDHTQYF. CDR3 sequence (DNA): TGTGCCAGCAGTCGGGACAGCAGGGACCATACGCAGTATTTT.